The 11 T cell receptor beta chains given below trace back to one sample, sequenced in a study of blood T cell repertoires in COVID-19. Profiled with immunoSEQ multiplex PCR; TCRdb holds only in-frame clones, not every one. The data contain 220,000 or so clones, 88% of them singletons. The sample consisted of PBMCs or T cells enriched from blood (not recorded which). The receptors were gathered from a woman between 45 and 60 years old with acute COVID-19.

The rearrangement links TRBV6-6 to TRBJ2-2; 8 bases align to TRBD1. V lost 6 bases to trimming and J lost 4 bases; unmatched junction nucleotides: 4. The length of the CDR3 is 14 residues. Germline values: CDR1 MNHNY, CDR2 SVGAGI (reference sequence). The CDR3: CASSRGQATGELFF. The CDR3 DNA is TGTGCCAGCAGCCGGGGACAGGCCACCGGGGAGCTGTTTTTT.

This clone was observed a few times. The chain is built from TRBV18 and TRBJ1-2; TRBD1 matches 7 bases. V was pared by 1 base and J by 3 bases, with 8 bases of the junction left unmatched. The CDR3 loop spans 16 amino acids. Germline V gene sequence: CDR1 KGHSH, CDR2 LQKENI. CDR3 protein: CASSPQGGRGDYGYTF. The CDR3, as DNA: TGTGCCAGCTCACCACAAGGTGGCAGGGGGGACTATGGCTACACCTTC.

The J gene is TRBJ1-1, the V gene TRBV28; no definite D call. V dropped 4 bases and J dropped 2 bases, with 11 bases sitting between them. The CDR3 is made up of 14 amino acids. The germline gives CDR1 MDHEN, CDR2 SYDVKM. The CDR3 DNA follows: TGTGCCAGCAGTTATGAGGCCGGAAACACTGAAGCTTTCTTT. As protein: CASSYEAGNTEAFF.

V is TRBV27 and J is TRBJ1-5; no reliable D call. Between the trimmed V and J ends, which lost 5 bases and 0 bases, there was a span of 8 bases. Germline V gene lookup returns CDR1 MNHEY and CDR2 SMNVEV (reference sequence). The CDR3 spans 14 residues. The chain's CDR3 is CASSPGYSNQPQHF. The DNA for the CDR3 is TGTGCCAGCAGTCCGGGGTATAGCAATCAGCCCCAGCATTTT.

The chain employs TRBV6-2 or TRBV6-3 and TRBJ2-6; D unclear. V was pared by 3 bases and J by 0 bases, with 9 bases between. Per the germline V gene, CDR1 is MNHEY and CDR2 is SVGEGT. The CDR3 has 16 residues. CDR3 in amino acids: CASSYGGHSGANVLTF. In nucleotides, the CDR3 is TGTGCCAGCAGTTATGGCGGTCACTCTGGGGCCAACGTCCTGACTTTC.

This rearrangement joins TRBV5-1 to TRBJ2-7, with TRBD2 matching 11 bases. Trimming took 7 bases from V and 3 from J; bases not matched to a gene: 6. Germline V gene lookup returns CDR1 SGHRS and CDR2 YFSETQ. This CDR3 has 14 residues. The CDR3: CASEVAGGGYEQYF. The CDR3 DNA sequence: TGCGCCAGCGAGGTAGCGGGAGGGGGCTACGAGCAGTACTTC.

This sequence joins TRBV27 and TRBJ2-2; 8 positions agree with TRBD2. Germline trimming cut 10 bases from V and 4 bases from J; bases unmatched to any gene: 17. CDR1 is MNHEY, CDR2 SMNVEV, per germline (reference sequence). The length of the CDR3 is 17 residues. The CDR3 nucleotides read TGTGCCACCGACTTCCCCCTCGAGCGGGAGACCACCGGGGAGCTGTTTTTT. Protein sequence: CATDFPLERETTGELFF.

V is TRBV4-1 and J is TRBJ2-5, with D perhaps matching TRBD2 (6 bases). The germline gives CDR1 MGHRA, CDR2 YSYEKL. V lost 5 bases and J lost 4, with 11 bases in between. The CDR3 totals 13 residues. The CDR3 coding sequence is TGCGCCAGCAGCTCTCGACTAGGAGAGACCCAGTACTTC. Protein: CASSSRLGETQYF.

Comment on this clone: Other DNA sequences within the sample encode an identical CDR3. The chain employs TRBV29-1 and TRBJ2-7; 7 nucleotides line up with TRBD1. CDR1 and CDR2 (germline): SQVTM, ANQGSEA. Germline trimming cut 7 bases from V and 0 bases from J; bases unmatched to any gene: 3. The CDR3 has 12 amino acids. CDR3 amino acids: CSAGDSSYEQYF. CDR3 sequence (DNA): TGCAGCGCCGGGGACAGCTCCTACGAGCAGTACTTC.

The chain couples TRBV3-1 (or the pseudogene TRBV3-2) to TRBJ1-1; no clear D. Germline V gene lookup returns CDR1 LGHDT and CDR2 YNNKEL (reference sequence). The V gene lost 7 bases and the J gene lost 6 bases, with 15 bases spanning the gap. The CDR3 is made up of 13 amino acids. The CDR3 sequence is CASTGHGLPEAFF. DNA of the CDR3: TGTGCCAGCACCGGTCATGGACTCCCTGAAGCTTTCTTT.

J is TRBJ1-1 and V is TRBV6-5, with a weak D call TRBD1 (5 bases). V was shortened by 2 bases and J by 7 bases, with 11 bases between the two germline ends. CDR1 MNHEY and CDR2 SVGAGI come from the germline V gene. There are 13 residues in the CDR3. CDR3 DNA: TGTGCCAGCAGTTACCTCAGGACACTTGAAGCTTTCTTT. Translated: CASSYLRTLEAFF.